Below, 8 T cell receptor beta chains from the same sample are listed, as sequenced in a study of blood T cell repertoires in COVID-19. The assay was immunoSEQ multiplex PCR, and TCRdb's table has in-frame clones only and misses some. The sample holds about 120,000 clones, just under 80% seen once. Input material: peripheral blood. These receptors were collected from a man in his 60s with active or convalescent COVID-19.

This clone was seen more than once but under ten times. The chain has TRBV4-1 and TRBJ2-7, with D maybe TRBD1 (6 bases). V was trimmed by 1 base and J by 1 base, leaving 8 bases between them. Germline V gene sequence: CDR1 MGHRA, CDR2 YSYEKL. This CDR3 region has 14 residues. CDR3 DNA: TGCGCCAGCAGCCAAGGGCAGGGGTCCTACGAGCAGTACTTC. This gives the protein CASSQGQGSYEQYF.

The chain uses TRBV10-3 and TRBJ2-3, with 9 positions matching TRBD1. The germline CDR1 and CDR2 sequences are ENHRY and SYGVKD. The CDR3 covers 14 residues. Losses at the gene ends were 8 bases for V and 4 bases for J; bases not matched to a gene: 7. CDR3 sequence: CAIPTGGGADTQYF. CDR3 nucleotides: TGTGCCATCCCGACAGGGGGTGGTGCAGATACGCAGTATTTT.

The chain couples TRBV15 to TRBJ1-1; 9 bases map to TRBD1. This CDR3 comprises 15 residues. V gave up 3 bases and J gave up 0 bases; unmatched junction bases: 2. Germline-derived CDR1 and CDR2 are LNHNV and YYDKDF (reference sequence). In DNA, the CDR3 is TGTGCCACCAGCAGGACAGGGGGGCTGAACACTGAAGCTTTCTTT. This translates into CATSRTGGLNTEAFF. Based on the CDR3 plus reference TRBV15 and TRBJ1-1, the full variable domain is DAMVIQNPRYQVTQFGKPVTLSCSQTLNHNVMYWYQQKSSQAPKLLFHYYDKDFNNEADTPDNFQSRRPNTSFCFLDIRSPGLGDTAMYLCATSRTGGLNTEAFFGQGTRLTVV.

V gene TRBV4-2 combines with J gene TRBJ2-7, with 7 positions matching TRBD1. The CDR3 spans 14 residues. Germline lookup yields CDR1 LGHNA and CDR2 YNFKEQ. V lost 6 bases to trimming and J lost 5 bases; unmatched junction nucleotides: 10. The CDR3 sequence is CASSPSWDSNEQYF. The CDR3 region has the DNA TGTGCCAGCAGTCCAAGTTGGGACAGCAACGAGCAGTACTTC.

This clone has just one count. The V call is TRBV11-2, the J call TRBJ1-6, with 7 bases identical to TRBD1. The junction had 8 bases not matched to a gene; V was cut back by 5 bases and J by 7 bases. The germline gives CDR1 SGHAT, CDR2 FQNNGV. The CDR3 contains 15 residues. The CDR3 here is CASSRKQGQNSPLHF. CDR3 in DNA: TGTGCCAGCAGCCGTAAACAGGGGCAAAATTCACCCCTCCACTTT. Using reference TRBV11-2 and TRBJ1-6 for the parts outside the CDR3, the full variable domain is EAGVAQSPRYKIIEKRQSVAFWCNPISGHATLYWYQQILGQGPKLLIQFQNNGVVDDSQLPKDRFSAERLKGVDSTLKIQPAKLEDSAVYLCASSRKQGQNSPLHFGNGTRLTVT.

This rearrangement joins TRBV24-1 to TRBJ2-3; D may be TRBD2 (5 bases). Germline CDR1 KGHDR, CDR2 SFDVKD. CDR3 size: 15 residues. V gave up 4 bases and J gave up 0 bases, with 10 bases separating them. DNA for the CDR3: TGTGCCACCAGTGACCCCGGGATTAGCACAGATACGCAGTATTTT. Residues: CATSDPGISTDTQYF.

Notes on this clone: This could be a read error, since a much larger clone is one nucleotide away. This chain uses TRBV9 with TRBJ2-2; 13 bases map to TRBD2. The CDR3 runs to 17 residues. The germline V gene has CDR1 SGDLS and CDR2 YYNGEE. In DNA, the CDR3 is TGTGCCCGCAGCTCGAGCGGGGGGACTAGCGGGGACGGGGAGCTGTTTTTT. Its protein product is CARSSSGGTSGDGELFF.

This rearrangement joins TRBV2 to TRBJ2-1; 7 bases are a match to TRBD1. The CDR3 spans 13 residues. CDR1 is SNHLY, CDR2 FYNNEI, per germline. The junction had 4 bases not matched to a gene; V was cut back by 4 bases and J by 7 bases. The CDR3 nucleotides are TGTGCCAGCAGTGGCAGGGGGTGGAATGAGCAGTTCTTC. Amino acids: CASSGRGWNEQFF.